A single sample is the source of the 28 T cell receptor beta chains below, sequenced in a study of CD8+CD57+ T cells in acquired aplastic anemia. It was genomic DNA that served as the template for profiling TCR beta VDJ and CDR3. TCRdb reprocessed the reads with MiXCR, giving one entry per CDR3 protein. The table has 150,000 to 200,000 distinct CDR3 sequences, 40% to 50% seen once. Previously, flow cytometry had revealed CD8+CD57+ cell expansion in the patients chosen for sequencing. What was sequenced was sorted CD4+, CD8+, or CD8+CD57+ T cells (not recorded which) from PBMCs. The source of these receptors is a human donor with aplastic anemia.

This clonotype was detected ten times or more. The CDR3 region is CASRTRTYGYTF. Here the CDR3 DNA reads TGTGCCAGCAGAACGAGGACGTATGGCTACACCTTC. V gene TRBV2 combines with J gene TRBJ1-2; D gene ambiguous. V lost 6 bases and J lost 5, with 10 bases in between. The CDR3 covers 12 residues. Germline-derived CDR1 and CDR2 are SNHLY and FYNNEI.

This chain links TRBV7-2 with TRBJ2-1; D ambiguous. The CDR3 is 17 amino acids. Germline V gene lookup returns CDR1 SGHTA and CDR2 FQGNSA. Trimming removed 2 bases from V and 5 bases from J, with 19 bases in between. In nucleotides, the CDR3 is TGTGCCAGCAGCTTACCGAAGACGGGTATCCGCGACAATGAGCAGTTCTTC. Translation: CASSLPKTGIRDNEQFF.

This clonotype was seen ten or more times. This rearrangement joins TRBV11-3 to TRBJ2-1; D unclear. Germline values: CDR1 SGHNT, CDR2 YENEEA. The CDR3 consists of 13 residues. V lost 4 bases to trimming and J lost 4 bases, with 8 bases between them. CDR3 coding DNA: TGTGCCAGCAGCTCCCATGCATACAATGAGCAGTTCTTC. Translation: CASSSHAYNEQFF. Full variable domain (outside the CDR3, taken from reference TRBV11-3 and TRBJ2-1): EAGVVQSPRYKIIEKKQPVAFWCNPISGHNTLYWYLQNLGQGPELLIRYENEEAVDDSQLPKDRFSAERLKGVDSTLKIQPAELGDSAVYLCASSSHAYNEQFFGPGTRLTVL.

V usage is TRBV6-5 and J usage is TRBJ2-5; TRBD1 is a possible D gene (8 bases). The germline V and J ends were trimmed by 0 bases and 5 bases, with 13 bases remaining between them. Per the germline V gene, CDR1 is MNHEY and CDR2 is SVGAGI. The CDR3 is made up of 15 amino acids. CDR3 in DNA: TGTGCCAGCAGTTACTCGACAGGGGAGGGGGAGACCCAGTACTTC. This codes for CASSYSTGEGETQYF.

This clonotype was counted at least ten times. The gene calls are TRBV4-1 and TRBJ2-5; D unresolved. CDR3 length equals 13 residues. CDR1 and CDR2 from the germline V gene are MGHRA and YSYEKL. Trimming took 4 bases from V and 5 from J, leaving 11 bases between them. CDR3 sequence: CASSPSDGETQYF. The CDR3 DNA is TGCGCCAGCAGCCCGTCTGATGGGGAGACCCAGTACTTC.

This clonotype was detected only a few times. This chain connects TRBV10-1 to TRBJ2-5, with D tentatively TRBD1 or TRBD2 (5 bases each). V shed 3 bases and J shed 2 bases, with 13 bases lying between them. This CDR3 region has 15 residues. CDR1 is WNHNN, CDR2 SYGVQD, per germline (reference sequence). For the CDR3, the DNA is TGCGCCAGCAGTGACGAGGGGAAGGGGCAAGAGACCCAGTACTTC. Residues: CASSDEGKGQETQYF.

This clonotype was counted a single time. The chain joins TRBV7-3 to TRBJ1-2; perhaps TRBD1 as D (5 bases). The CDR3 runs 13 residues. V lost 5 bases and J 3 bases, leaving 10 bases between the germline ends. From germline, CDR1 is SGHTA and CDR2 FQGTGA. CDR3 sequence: CASSVSGYYGYTF. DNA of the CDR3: TGTGCCAGCAGCGTTTCAGGGTACTATGGCTACACCTTC.

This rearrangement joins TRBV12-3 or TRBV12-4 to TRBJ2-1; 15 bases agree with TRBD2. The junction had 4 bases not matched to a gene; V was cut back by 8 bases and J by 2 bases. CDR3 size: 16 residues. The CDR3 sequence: CASGRTSGGAYNEQFF. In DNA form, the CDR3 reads TGTGCCAGCGGCCGGACTAGCGGGGGGGCCTACAATGAGCAGTTCTTC.

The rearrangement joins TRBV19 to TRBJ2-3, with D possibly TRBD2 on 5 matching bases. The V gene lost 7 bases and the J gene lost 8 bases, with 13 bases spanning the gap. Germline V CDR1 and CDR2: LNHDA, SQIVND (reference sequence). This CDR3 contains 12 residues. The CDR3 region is CASKSAGGTQYF. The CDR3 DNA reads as TGTGCCAGTAAGAGCGCGGGCGGTACGCAGTATTTT.

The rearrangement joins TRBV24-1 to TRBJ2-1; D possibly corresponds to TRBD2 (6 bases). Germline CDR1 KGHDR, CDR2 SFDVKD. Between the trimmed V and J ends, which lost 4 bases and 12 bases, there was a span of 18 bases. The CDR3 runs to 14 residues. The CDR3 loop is CATSEAGRPDTQFF. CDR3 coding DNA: TGTGCCACCAGTGAAGCCGGGAGACCAGATACGCAGTTCTTC.

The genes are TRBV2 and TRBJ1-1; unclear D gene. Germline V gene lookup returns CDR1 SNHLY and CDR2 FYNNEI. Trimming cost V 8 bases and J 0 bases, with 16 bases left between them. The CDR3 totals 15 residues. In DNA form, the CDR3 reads TGTGCCAGCCTCCCTTCCGGCATCATGAACACTGAAGCTTTCTTT. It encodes CASLPSGIMNTEAFF.

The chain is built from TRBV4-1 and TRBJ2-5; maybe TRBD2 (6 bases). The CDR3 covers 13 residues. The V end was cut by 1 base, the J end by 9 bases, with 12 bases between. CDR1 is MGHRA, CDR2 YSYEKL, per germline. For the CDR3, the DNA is TGCGCCAGCAGCCAAGCGACTGGGGAGGCCCAGTACTTC. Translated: CASSQATGEAQYF.

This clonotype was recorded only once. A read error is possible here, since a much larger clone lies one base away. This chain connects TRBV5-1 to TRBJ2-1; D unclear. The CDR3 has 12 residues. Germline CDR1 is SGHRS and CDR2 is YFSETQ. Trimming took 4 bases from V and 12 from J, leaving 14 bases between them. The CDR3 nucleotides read TGCGCCAGCAGCCCGATGCGCCTCATGCAGTTCTTC. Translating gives CASSPMRLMQFF.

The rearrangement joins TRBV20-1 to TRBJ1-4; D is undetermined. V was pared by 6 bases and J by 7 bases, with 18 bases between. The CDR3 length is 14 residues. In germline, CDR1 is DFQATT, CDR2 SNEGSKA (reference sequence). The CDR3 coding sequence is TGCAGTGCCGAGGCCCTAGTAGAGGCTGAAAAACTGTTTTTT. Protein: CSAEALVEAEKLFF.

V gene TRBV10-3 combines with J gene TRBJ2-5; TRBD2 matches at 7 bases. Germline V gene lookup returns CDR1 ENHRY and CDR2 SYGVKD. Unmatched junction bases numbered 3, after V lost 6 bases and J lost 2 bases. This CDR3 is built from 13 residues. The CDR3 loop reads CAISRLAQETQYF. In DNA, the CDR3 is TGTGCCATCAGCCGACTAGCTCAAGAGACCCAGTACTTC.

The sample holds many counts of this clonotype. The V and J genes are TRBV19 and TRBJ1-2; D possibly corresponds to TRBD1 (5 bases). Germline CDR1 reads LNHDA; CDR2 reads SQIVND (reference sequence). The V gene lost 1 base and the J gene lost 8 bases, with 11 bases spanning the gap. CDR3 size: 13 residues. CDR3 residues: CASSIVHGAGYTF. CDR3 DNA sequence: TGTGCCAGTAGTATAGTCCACGGGGCCGGCTACACCTTC.

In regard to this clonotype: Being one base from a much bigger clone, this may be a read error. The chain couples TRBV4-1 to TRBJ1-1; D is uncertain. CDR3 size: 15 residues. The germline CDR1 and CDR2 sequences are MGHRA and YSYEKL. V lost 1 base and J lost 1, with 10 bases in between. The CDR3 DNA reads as TGCGCCAGCAGCCAAGTTGGCAATCGGAACACTGAAGCTTTCTTT. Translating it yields CASSQVGNRNTEAFF.

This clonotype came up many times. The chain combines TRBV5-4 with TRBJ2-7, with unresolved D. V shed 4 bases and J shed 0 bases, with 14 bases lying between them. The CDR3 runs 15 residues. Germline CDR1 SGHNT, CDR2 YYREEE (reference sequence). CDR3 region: CASSPTRTYSYEQYF. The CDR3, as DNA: TGTGCCAGCAGCCCAACCCGGACGTACTCCTACGAGCAGTACTTC.

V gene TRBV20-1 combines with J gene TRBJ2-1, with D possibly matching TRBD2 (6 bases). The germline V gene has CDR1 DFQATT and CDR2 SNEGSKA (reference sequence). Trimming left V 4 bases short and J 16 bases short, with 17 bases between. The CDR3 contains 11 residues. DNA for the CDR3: TGCAGTGCTAAGGATCGGGAGTCCGCATTCTTC. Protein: CSAKDRESAFF.

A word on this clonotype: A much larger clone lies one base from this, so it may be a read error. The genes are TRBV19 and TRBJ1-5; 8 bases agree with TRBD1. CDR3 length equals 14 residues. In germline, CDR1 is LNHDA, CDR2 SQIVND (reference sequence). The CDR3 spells CASGTGDSNHPQHF. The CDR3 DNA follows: TGTGCCAGTGGGACAGGCGATAGCAATCATCCCCAGCATTTT.

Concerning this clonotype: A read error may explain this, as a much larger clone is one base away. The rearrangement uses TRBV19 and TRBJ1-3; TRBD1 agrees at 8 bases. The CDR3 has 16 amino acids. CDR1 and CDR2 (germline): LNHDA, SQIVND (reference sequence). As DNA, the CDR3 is TGTGCCGGTAGTGAGGGGACAGGTCTCTTGGGAAACACCATATATTTT. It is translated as CAGSEGTGLLGNTIYF.

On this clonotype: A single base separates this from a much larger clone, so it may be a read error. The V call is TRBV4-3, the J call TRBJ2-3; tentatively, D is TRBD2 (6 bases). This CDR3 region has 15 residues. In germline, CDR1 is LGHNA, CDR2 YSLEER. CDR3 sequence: CAGSQGTGETDTQYF. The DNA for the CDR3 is TGCGCCGGCAGCCAAGGGACGGGGGAGACAGATACGCAGTATTTT.

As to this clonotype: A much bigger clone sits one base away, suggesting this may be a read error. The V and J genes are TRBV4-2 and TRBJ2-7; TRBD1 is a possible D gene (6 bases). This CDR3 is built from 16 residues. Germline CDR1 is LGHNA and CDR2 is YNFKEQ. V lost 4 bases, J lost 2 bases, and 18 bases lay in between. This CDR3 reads CASSLTPGQRAYEQYF. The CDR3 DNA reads TGTGCCAGCAGCCTCACCCCGGGACAAAGAGCCTACGAGCAGTACTTC.

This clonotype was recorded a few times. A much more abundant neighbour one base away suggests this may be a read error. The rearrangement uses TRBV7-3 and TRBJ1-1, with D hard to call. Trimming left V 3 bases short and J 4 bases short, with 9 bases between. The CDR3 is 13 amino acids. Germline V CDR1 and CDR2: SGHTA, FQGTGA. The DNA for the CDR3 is TGTGCCAGCAGCTTGGTCTTGGGCACTGAAGCTTTCTTT. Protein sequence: CASSLVLGTEAFF.

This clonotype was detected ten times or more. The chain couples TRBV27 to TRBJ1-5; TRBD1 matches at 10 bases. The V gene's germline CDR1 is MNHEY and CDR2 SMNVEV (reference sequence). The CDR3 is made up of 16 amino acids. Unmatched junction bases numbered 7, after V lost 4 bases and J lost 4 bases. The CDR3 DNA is TGTGCCAGCAGTTGGGGACGGGACAGGGGAAATCAGCCCCAGCATTTT. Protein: CASSWGRDRGNQPQHF.

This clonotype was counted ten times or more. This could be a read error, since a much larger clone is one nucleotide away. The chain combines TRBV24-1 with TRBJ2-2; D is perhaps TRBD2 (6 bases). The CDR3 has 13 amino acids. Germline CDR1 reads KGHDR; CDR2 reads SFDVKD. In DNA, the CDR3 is TGTGCCACCAGTGATCCCTTCTACGGGGGGCTGTTTTTT. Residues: CATSDPFYGGLFF.

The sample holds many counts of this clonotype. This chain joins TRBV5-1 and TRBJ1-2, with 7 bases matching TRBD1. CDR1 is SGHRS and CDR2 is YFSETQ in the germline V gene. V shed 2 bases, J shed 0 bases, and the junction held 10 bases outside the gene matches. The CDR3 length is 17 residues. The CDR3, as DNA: TGCGCCAGCAGCTTACGGGACAGCGCAGTTCCTAACTATGGCTACACCTTC. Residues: CASSLRDSAVPNYGYTF.

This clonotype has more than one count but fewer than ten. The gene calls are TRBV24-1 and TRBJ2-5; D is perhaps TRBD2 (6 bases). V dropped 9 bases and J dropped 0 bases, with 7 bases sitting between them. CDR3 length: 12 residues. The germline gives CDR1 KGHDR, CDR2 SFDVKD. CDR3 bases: TGTGCCACCCGGGGGAACCAAGAGACCCAGTACTTC. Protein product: CATRGNQETQYF.